Listed below are T cell receptor beta chains from one sample, sequenced in a study of graft-versus-host responses after intestinal transplantation. Sequencing used immunoSEQ multiplex PCR; TCRdb keeps in-frame clones, though not all of them. The sample contains 99,000 or so clones, roughly 88% of which appear only once. Sample: PBMCs, taken 255 days after intestinal transplant. Receptors originate from a human patient who received an intestinal transplant, so some T cells may come from the graft donor. The CDR3 runs from the conserved cysteine through the conserved F or W. A D gene is named only where the DNA matches it firmly. A clone size is listed for some rows: how often the clone was seen (once, few, many), or a class if it is expanded.

cdr3_nt	cdr3_aa	v_call	j_call	clone_size	d_call
TGTGCCAGCAGTTTAGCAGGAATGAACACTGAAGCTTTCTTT	CASSLAGMNTEAFF	TRBV27	TRBJ1-1	once	-
TGTGCCAGCAGTTACGACAGCACAGATACGCAGTATTTT	CASSYDSTDTQYF	TRBV6-5	TRBJ2-3	-	-
TGTGCCAGCAGCCCCCGGATCGAGACTAGCGGTTACGAGCAGTACTTC	CASSPRIETSGYEQYF	TRBV14	TRBJ2-7	few	TRBD2
TGTGCCAGCAGTGACTCGGACAGGGGAGGCAATGAGCAGTTCTTC	CASSDSDRGGNEQFF	TRBV6-4	TRBJ2-1	few	TRBD1
TGTGCCAGCAGCGTAGGGTTGGGGATTAATAAGGACGAGCAGTACTTC	CASSVGLGINKDEQYF	TRBV9	TRBJ2-7	-	-
TGTGCCAGCAGTTACGCGGAGTCCGTCCAAGAGACCCAGTACTTC	CASSYAESVQETQYF	TRBV6-6	TRBJ2-5	-	-
TGTGCCAGCAGTGTAGATGAAAAACTGTTTTTT	CASSVDEKLFF	TRBV2	TRBJ1-4	-	-
TGTGCCAGCAGCTTAGAGGGGGGACTAGCGGGGCACAATGAGCAGTTCTTC	CASSLEGGLAGHNEQFF	TRBV11-3	TRBJ2-1	-	TRBD2
TGCGCCAGCAGCCCAGGCCCAGAGGGAAAGCTAGGGTACGAGCAGTACTTC	CASSPGPEGKLGYEQYF	TRBV4-1	TRBJ2-7	-	-
TGTGCCAGCAGCCTAGGGGGTGGCTACACCTTC	CASSLGGGYTF	TRBV13	TRBJ1-2	-	-
TGCGCCAGCAGGGTCGAGGGGACCGGGGAGCTGTTTTTT	CASRVEGTGELFF	TRBV5-1	TRBJ2-2	-	-
TGTGCCAGCAGCCAGTCCGGGACTAGCGGGGTTTTCACAGATACGCAGTATTTT	CASSQSGTSGVFTDTQYF	TRBV4-2	TRBJ2-3	-	TRBD2
TGTGCCAGCAGCGACCCCCGACGGCAACAAGAGACCCAGTACTTC	CASSDPRRQQETQYF	TRBV2	TRBJ2-5	few	-
TGTGCCAGCAGTTACTCAGGTGCCTCCCAGGATGAGCAGTTCTTC	CASSYSGASQDEQFF	TRBV6-5	TRBJ2-1	-	-
TGTGCCAGCAGTTTAGGGGGAAGTGGGCAGCCCCAGCATTTT	CASSLGGSGQPQHF	TRBV28	TRBJ1-5	-	-
TGTGCCAGCAGTCGGACAGGGGGAATGAACACTGAAGCTTTCTTT	CASSRTGGMNTEAFF	TRBV2	TRBJ1-1	-	TRBD1
TGCAGCGTTCACGACGGGAGGGCCATAGACGGGGAGCTGTTTTTT	CSVHDGRAIDGELFF	TRBV29-1	TRBJ2-2	-	TRBD2
TGTGCCAGCAGGGGCTCTTTCCACCCCTATGGCTACACCTTC	CASRGSFHPYGYTF	TRBV28	TRBJ1-2	-	-
TGCGCCAGCAGCTTTGGCAGGGATAATGAAAAACTGTTTTTT	CASSFGRDNEKLFF	TRBV5-1	TRBJ1-4	-	-
TGTGCCAGCAGTTTATTTTCCAGCTATGGCTACACCTTC	CASSLFSSYGYTF	TRBV28	TRBJ1-2	few	-
TGTGCCAGCAGCCCCCCTTGGGTCGGGTCCAGTACTGGTAACGAGCAGTACTTC	CASSPPWVGSSTGNEQYF	TRBV11-1	TRBJ2-7	-	-
TGTGCCAGCAGCTTAGATCCAGGGCCCTACGAGCAGTACTTC	CASSLDPGPYEQYF	TRBV7-8	TRBJ2-7	-	-
TGTGCCAGCAGTACCGGGACAGGGGGAAGGGGCTACGAGCAGTACTTC	CASSTGTGGRGYEQYF	TRBV7-2	TRBJ2-7	-	TRBD1
TGTGCCAGCAAGCCCCGGGAAAACTACGAGCAGTACTTC	CASKPRENYEQYF	TRBV6-1	TRBJ2-7	-	-
TGTGCCAGCAGCCAAACTGCCCGAGGGGAAGCAGATACGCAGTATTTT	CASSQTARGEADTQYF	TRBV4-2	TRBJ2-3	-	-
TGTGCCAGCAGTGATTCGATGACCCATACCGGGGAGCTGTTTTTT	CASSDSMTHTGELFF	TRBV6-1	TRBJ2-2	many	-
TGTGCCAGCAGCCAAATTGTTGGTAGCAATCAGCCCCAGCATTTT	CASSQIVGSNQPQHF	TRBV4-2	TRBJ1-5	-	-
TGTGCCAGCAGCCTACGACAGACTATGGGCTACACCTTC	CASSLRQTMGYTF	TRBV5-4	TRBJ1-2	-	-
TGTGCCAGCAGCAAAGACGGATCCTATGGCTACACCTTC	CASSKDGSYGYTF	TRBV21-1	TRBJ1-2	-	-
TGTGCCAGCAGCCTCAGGGAGAACACTGAAGCTTTCTTT	CASSLRENTEAFF	TRBV11-2	TRBJ1-1	-	-
TGTGCCAGCAGCTTAGTCGAAGAGACCCAGTACTTC	CASSLVEETQYF	TRBV11-2	TRBJ2-5	few	-
TGTGCCAGCAGCCAAGAACGGGGACAGGTCGGGAATGAGCAGTTCTTC	CASSQERGQVGNEQFF	TRBV4-2	TRBJ2-1	few	TRBD1
TGTGCCAGCTCACCATTACAGACAGGCGCCTATGGCTACACCTTC	CASSPLQTGAYGYTF	TRBV18	TRBJ1-2	-	-
TGTGCCAGCACCGCCCAGGGGGGAAAAGAGACCCAGTACTTC	CASTAQGGKETQYF	TRBV28	TRBJ2-5	-	-
TGCGCCAGCAGCTTGGTAGGACCGGAGAACACTGAAGCTTTCTTT	CASSLVGPENTEAFF	TRBV5-1	TRBJ1-1	-	-
TGTGCCAGCAGCGCGACAGGGGCCTACGAGCAGTACTTC	CASSATGAYEQYF	TRBV5-4	TRBJ2-7	few	TRBD1
TGTGCCAGCAGGATGAGCGGGGGTAGCACAGATACGCAGTATTTT	CASRMSGGSTDTQYF	TRBV6-4	TRBJ2-3	-	TRBD2
TGTGCCTGGAGTGTACCGACACAGGGGAGGGATACGCAGTATTTT	CAWSVPTQGRDTQYF	TRBV30	TRBJ2-3	-	-